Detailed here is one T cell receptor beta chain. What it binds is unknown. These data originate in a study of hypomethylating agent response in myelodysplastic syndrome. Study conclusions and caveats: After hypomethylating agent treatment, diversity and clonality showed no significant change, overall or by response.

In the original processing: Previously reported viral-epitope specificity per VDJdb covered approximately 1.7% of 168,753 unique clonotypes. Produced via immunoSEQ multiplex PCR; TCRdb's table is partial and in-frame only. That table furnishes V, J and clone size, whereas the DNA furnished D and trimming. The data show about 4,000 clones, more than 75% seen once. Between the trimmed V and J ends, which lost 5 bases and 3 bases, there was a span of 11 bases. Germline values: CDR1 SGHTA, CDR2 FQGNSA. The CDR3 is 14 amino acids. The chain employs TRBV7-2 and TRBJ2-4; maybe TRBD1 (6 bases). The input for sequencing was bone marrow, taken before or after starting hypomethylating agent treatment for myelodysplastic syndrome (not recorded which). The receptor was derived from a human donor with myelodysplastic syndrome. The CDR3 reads CASSPGTYKNIQYF. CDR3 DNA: TGTGCCAGCAGCCCCGGGACATACAAAAACATTCAGTACTTC.